Listed below are T cell receptor beta chains from one sample, sequenced in a study of blood T cells in healthy people across ages. TCRdb itself ran the 5' RACE reads through MiXCR, one entry per CDR3 protein. The repertoire holds about 1.7 million distinct CDR3 sequences, roughly 28% seen once, with around 7.7% in the top ten. The sample consisted of blood. These receptors originate from a woman aged 25 to 39 in good health. Each CDR3 is given with its conserved first and last residue. A D gene is named only where the DNA matches it firmly. A clone size is listed for some rows: how often the clone was seen (once, few, many), or a class if it is expanded.

>NA|TRBV6-6|TRBJ2-7|few|13
TGTGCCAGCAGTTATCTACGGACCTACGAGCAGTACTTC
CASSYLRTYEQYF
>NA|TRBV29-1|TRBJ2-5|few|12
TGCAGCGTTGAAGGGTCGAAAGAGACCCAGTACTTC
CSVEGSKETQYF
>NA|TRBV7-2|TRBJ2-7|NA|15
TGTGCCAGCAGCTCGAATCCCGGGACGCCAGAGGCCCAGTACTTC
CASSSNPGTPEAQYF
>NA|TRBV11-2|TRBJ2-3|many|15
TGTGCCAGCAGCCGCGGGGATACTAGCACAGATACGCAGTATTTT
CASSRGDTSTDTQYF
>TRBD1|TRBV5-5|TRBJ1-4|few|16
TGTGCCAGCAGCTTGGTTCAAGGGACAGTGAATGAAAAACTGTTTTTT
CASSLVQGTVNEKLFF
>NA|TRBV4-3|TRBJ1-2|few|14
TGCGCCAGCAGCCAAGTTAGGCAGGAAGGAGGCTACACCTTC
CASSQVRQEGGYTF
>NA|TRBV4-3|TRBJ1-5|NA|14
TGCGCCAGCAGCCAAGACCGGCTGGGGCAGCCCCAGCATTTT
CASSQDRLGQPQHF
>NA|TRBV20-1|TRBJ2-1|NA|13
TGCAGTGCTGTAATCCCGGCGAACAATGAGCAGTTCTTC
CSAVIPANNEQFF
>NA|TRBV18|TRBJ2-2|NA|14
TGTGCCAGCTCACCAGCTACGGCGGGAGGGGAGCTGTTTTTT
CASSPATAGGELFF
>TRBD2|TRBV7-2|TRBJ2-3|NA|15
TGTGCCAGTCGACTAGCGGGAGTGGGCACAGATATGCAGTATTTT
CASRLAGVGTDMQYF
>NA|TRBV12-3/TRBV12-4|TRBJ2-3|NA|19
TGTGCCAGCAGTTTAGATCAGCCCGGCAGGCTACTCCATACAGATACGCAGTATTTT
CASSLDQPGRLLHTDTQYF
>NA|TRBV27|TRBJ2-7|NA|14
TGTGCCAGCAGTTTAGGGGGGGCCTCCTACGAGCAGGACTTC
CASSLGGASYEQDF
>NA|TRBV10-3|TRBJ1-6|NA|13
TGTGCCATCACCCGGGGCCCAAGGGAGGCCCTCCACTTT
CAITRGPREALHF
>NA|TRBV6-6|TRBJ2-5|many|12
TGTGCCAGCAGGCTATCCCAAGAGACCCAGTACTTC
CASRLSQETQYF
>NA|TRBV10-2|TRBJ2-2|NA|12
TGCGCCAGCAATCGGGACACCGGGGAGCTGTTTTTT
CASNRDTGELFF
>TRBD2|TRBV7-2|TRBJ2-7|NA|16
TGTGCCAGCAGCTCTCATAGCGGGAGGGTTTCCTACGAGCAGTACTTC
CASSSHSGRVSYEQYF
>NA|TRBV5-1|TRBJ2-3|few|15
TGCGCCAGCAGCTTGGTTCCGGGGGGCCCAGATACGCAGTATTTT
CASSLVPGGPDTQYF
>NA|TRBV5-5|TRBJ2-3|many|15
TGTGCCAGCAGCCCCCAGGCTTATCGCACAGATACGCAGTATTTT
CASSPQAYRTDTQYF
>NA|TRBV30|TRBJ1-2|NA|13
TGTGCCTGGAGAACGTCAGCTAACTATGGCTACACCTTC
CAWRTSANYGYTF
>NA|TRBV5-6|TRBJ2-3|few|13
TGTGCCAGCAGCTTCGCACCGGCCTCAGCGCAGTATTTT
CASSFAPASAQYF
>NA|TRBV7-2|TRBJ2-7|NA|13
TGTGCCAGCAGCTTTGGGAAGTACAATGAGCAGTACTTC
CASSFGKYNEQYF
>NA|TRBV28|TRBJ2-5|many|18
TGTGCCAGCAGTGGCCAGGGGGGCGGCGGAACAAGTGTGGTGACCCAGTACTTC
CASSGQGGGGTSVVTQYF